This T cell receptor beta chain was recovered during a study of blood T cell repertoires in COVID-19. In this sample, this clone turned up a few times. The assay was immunoSEQ multiplex PCR, and TCRdb's table has in-frame clones only and misses some. The table shows over 55,000 clones, with roughly 80% occurring only once. The CDR3 length is 14 residues. The J segment lost 2 bases and the V segment lost 5 bases, leaving 3 bases of the junction unmatched. Germline lookup yields CDR1 SGHNT and CDR2 YENEEA. The origin of this receptor is a man aged 45-65 years with active COVID-19. Sequences were obtained from peripheral blood. The chain carries TRBV11-3 and TRBJ2-7; 10 positions agree with TRBD2. CDR3 nucleotide sequence: TGTGCCAGCAGCAGTAGCGGGGGGCCCTACGAGCAGTACTTC. Protein: CASSSSGGPYEQYF.